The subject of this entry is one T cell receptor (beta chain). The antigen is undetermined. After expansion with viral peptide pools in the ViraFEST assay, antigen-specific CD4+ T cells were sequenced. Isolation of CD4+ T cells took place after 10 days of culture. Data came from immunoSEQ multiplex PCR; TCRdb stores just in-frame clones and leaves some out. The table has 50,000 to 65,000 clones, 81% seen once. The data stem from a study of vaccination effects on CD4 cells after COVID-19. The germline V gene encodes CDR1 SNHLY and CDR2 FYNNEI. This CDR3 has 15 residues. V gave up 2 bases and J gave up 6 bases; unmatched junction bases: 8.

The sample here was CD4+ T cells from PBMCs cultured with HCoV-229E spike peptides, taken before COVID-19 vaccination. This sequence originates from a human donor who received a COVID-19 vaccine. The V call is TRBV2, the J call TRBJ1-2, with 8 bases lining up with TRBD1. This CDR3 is CASSELAGGWDGYTF. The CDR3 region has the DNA TGTGCCAGCAGTGAATTGGCAGGGGGCTGGGATGGCTACACCTTC. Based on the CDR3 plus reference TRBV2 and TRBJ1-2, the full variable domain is EPEVTQTPSHQVTQMGQEVILRCVPISNHLYFYWYRQILGQKVEFLVSFYNNEISEKSEIFDDQFSVERPDGSNFTLKIRSTKLEDSAMYFCASSELAGGWDGYTFGSGTRLTVV.